This TCR beta chain was identified during a study of T cell clones after liver transplantation (dated by TCRdb to between 2018 and 2021). About the investigation overall: Samples were obtained from ITN030ST, a randomized trial in which withdrawal of immunosuppression was attempted within 2 years of liver transplantation. Three of the eight recipients were HCV-positive; the others were transplanted for non-autoimmune, non-viral indications. The studied cohort comprised 8 liver transplant recipients, 3 classified as tolerant and 5 as non-tolerant. The subjects received no induction therapy and were kept on standard immunosuppression until randomization at 12-24 months post-transplant. Donor-reactive T cell clones were identified using TCRbeta sequencing after a pre-transplant mixed lymphocyte reaction and were then followed in post-transplant blood. Third party-reactive TCRbeta sequences were also identified from pre-transplant MLRs to serve as an antigen-independent comparator for donor-reactive sequences. Blood samples were collected pre-transplant, pre-randomization before withdrawal, and post-randomization after either complete withdrawal or failed withdrawal. To count as tolerant, a recipient had to stay completely off immunosuppression for at least one year without liver enzymes climbing beyond twice the upper limit of normal. General study outcomes and caveats: Conclusions were preliminary, limited by small, heterogeneous patient numbers and non-standardized post-transplant time points. When repertoire turnover was accounted for, significantly reduced detection of donor-reactive sequences was found in 7 of 8 subjects for CD4 and in 8 of 8 subjects for CD8. Donor-reactive sequences declined more than third party-reactive ones, suggesting partial antigen-specific deletion unrelated to withdrawal success. Since no allograft tissue specimens were available, donor-reactive T cells may have migrated into the graft instead of being deleted. In 5 of 8 subjects, circulating donor-reactive CD4 TCRbeta sequences decreased significantly after transplant, regardless of tolerance or HCV status. In two subjects, low numbers of available donor cells limited the measurable donor-reactive repertoire.

As concerns this clone: Its antigen specificity is not known. Nothing much larger sits one base from this clone, and base qualities are not available.

Thawed unstimulated PBMCs were stained for CD3, CD4 and CD8 and FACS-sorted into CD3+CD4+ and CD3+CD8+ populations. Randomization to immunosuppression withdrawal applied to every one of the 8 studied subjects. Genomic DNA was isolated with the Qiagen DNeasy Blood and Tissue Kit. As encoded in the germline V gene, CDR1 is SGHTA while CDR2 is FQGNSA. A distance of 10 bases separates the germline ends of V and J, which lose 1 base and 4 bases respectively. The CDR3 measures 14 amino acids from cysteine to phenylalanine. The read is trimmed to its CDR3 DNA, 42 bases read in frame from base 1. High-throughput TCRbeta CDR3 sequencing of frozen genomic DNA was performed by immunoSEQ, including PCR amplification, mapping, bias correction and internal controls. The paper's processing steps were these. Only productive rearrangements were retained, with each unique TCRbeta sequence defined by its CDR3 nucleotide sequence together with its V and J gene. For classification of a sequence as donor-reactive, at least 5-fold expansion in CFSE-low cells relative to unstimulated pre-transplant cells and a frequency of at least 0.01% were required. To ensure at least 90% detection power, minimum frequency thresholds were set for each subject based on that subject's lowest-template unstimulated sample. Jensen-Shannon divergence between the top 1000 TCRbeta sequences post- versus pre-transplant served as the measure of repertoire turnover. Two-sided Fisher's exact tests were used to test for changes in the detection of donor-reactive sequences. TCRdb provides this immuneACCESS table in a form limited to in-frame rearrangements. Some clones are lacking; in checked studies, under half of them reflect an unresolved V gene, and why the rest are absent is not known. D and trimming come from the DNA, and the V and J calls and clone size come from that table. The sample has tens of thousands of clones on record, 83% of them singletons. Less than 3.5% of the sample belongs to the ten largest clones.

Recombination joined TRBV7-2 with TRBJ1-2, and TRBD1 may be the D gene, going by 5 matching bases. The sequence was obtained from a human patient who received a liver transplant. After a transplant, the graft donor may have provided part of the T cells. The sample was CD4+ T cells from blood, taken at the 22-month timepoint. At the DNA level, the sequence is TGTGCCAGCAGCTTAGGTTCGGGGGGCTATGGCTACACCTTC. Its translation is CASSLGSGGYGYTF.